Each of the 16 T cell receptor beta chains below was sequenced from the same sample in a study of T-cell reconstitution after alpha-beta-depleted transplantation in children. Preparation of the TCRbeta library used unique molecular identifiers. TCRdb ran MiXCR on the PCR reads and lists one entry per CDR3 protein. The table records about 500,000 distinct CDR3 sequences, over 10% of them present only once. The input for sequencing was PBMCs, mostly from graft donor cells, taken 180 days after TCRalphabeta/CD19-depleted stem cell transplant. The receptors shown here come from a female patient aged 2-15 years who had a stem cell transplant for aplastic anemia, so the T cells may come from the graft donor.

V is TRBV29-1 and J is TRBJ2-3, with 10 bases that match TRBD1. Trimming removed 3 bases from V and 4 bases from J; junction bases left unmatched: 10. Germline V gene sequence: CDR1 SQVTM, CDR2 ANQGSEA. CDR3 length equals 16 residues. The CDR3 reads CSVEGPGTGDPDTQYF. CDR3 nucleotides: TGCAGCGTTGAGGGTCCCGGGACAGGGGACCCAGATACGCAGTATTTT.

The gene calls are TRBV12-5 and TRBJ2-7; D might be TRBD2 (5 bases). The germline CDR1 and CDR2 sequences are LGHNT and FRNRAP. The V end lost 0 bases, the J end lost 5 bases, and 14 bases lay between the germline ends. The CDR3 extends over 15 amino acids. The CDR3: CASGLVPLAVHEQYV. The CDR3 region has the DNA TGTGCTAGTGGTTTGGTACCCCTAGCTGTCCACGAGCAGTACGTC.

CDR3 coding DNA: TGTGCCAGCAGCCAAGTGGGGGTCCGTGAGCAGTTCTTC. It specifies CASSQVGVREQFF. The rearrangement joins TRBV14 to TRBJ2-1; D may match TRBD1 or TRBD2 (5 bases each). With 1 base removed from V and 9 bases from J, the gap between germline ends came to 10 bases. The CDR3 covers 13 residues. From germline, CDR1 is SGHDN and CDR2 FVKESK.

The chain combines TRBV20-1 with TRBJ2-7, with 11 bases lining up with TRBD2. CDR1 is DFQATT, CDR2 SNEGSKA, per germline (reference sequence). J gave up 5 bases and V 5 bases, and 8 bases lay outside the gene matches. The CDR3 has 14 residues. CDR3 sequence: CSAGILAGEDEQYF. In nucleotides, the CDR3 is TGCAGTGCTGGAATACTAGCGGGAGAGGACGAGCAGTACTTC.

V is TRBV15 and J is TRBJ2-3; D might be TRBD2 (5 bases). Germline V gene sequence: CDR1 LNHNV, CDR2 YYDKDF (reference sequence). The CDR3 consists of 16 residues. Trimming removed 0 bases from V and 4 bases from J, with 14 bases in between. CDR3 DNA sequence: TGTGCCACCAGCAGAGATGGTGGGAGCTCTGCAGATACGCAGTATTTT. This translates into CATSRDGGSSADTQYF.

The chain links TRBV20-1 to TRBJ2-2, with 12 bases matching TRBD2. The CDR3 covers 17 residues. V shed 2 bases, J shed 6 bases, and the junction held 10 bases outside the gene matches. The germline gives CDR1 DFQATT, CDR2 SNEGSKA (reference sequence). The CDR3 bases are TGCAGTGCTAGAACCCCAACTAGCGGGAGGCGGTCCGGGGAGCTGTTTTTT. As protein: CSARTPTSGRRSGELFF.

CDR3 bases: TGCAGCGTTGTTTTAATGAGGCGTCCTTCAGATACGCAGTATTTT. As protein: CSVVLMRRPSDTQYF. The chain uses TRBV29-1 and TRBJ2-3; no firm D call. The length of the CDR3 is 15 residues. Trimming pared 4 bases from V and 4 bases from J, leaving 18 bases between. Germline V gene sequence: CDR1 SQVTM, CDR2 ANQGSEA.

A few counts support this clonotype. This chain links TRBV7-2 with TRBJ2-1; D ambiguous. V lost 2 bases to trimming and J lost 5 bases, with 10 bases between them. Germline loops: CDR1 SGHTA, CDR2 FQGNSA. The CDR3 totals 14 residues. The CDR3 loop is CASSLTQAHNEQFF. Here the CDR3 DNA reads TGTGCCAGCAGCTTAACCCAAGCCCACAATGAGCAGTTCTTC.

This clonotype showed up just a few times. V is TRBV25-1 and J is TRBJ2-1; D is unresolved. Per germline, CDR1 MGHDK and CDR2 SYGVNS. V dropped 4 bases and J dropped 5 bases, with 3 bases sitting between them. This CDR3 is 11 amino acids long. DNA for the CDR3: TGTGCCAGCAGTGGTCACAATGAGCAGTTCTTC. Protein: CASSGHNEQFF.

The chain uses TRBV24-1 and TRBJ2-2; D gene unclear. Trimming removed 3 bases at V and 2 bases at J, with 6 bases between. The CDR3 is 14 residues long. CDR1 is KGHDR, CDR2 SFDVKD, per germline. In DNA, the CDR3 is TGTGCCACCAGTGATAGACCCAACACCGGGGAGCTGTTTTTT. This translates into CATSDRPNTGELFF.

The J gene is TRBJ2-7, the V gene TRBV20-1; maybe TRBD1 (7 bases). V lost 3 bases and J lost 0, with 15 bases in between. CDR1 is DFQATT, CDR2 SNEGSKA, per germline (reference sequence). This CDR3 contains 15 residues. CDR3 protein: CSASGRQGGSYEQYF. In DNA, the CDR3 is TGCAGTGCTAGTGGGCGCCAGGGGGGCTCCTACGAGCAGTACTTC.

This rearrangement joins TRBV20-1 to TRBJ2-2, with a weak D call TRBD1 (6 bases). Germline-derived CDR1 and CDR2 are DFQATT and SNEGSKA (reference sequence). The CDR3 sequence is 14 residues long. Trimming pared 7 bases from V and 0 bases from J, leaving 12 bases between. The CDR3 sequence: CSVRAGANTGELFF. CDR3 DNA: TGCAGTGTCAGAGCAGGGGCGAACACCGGGGAGCTGTTTTTT.

The gene calls are TRBV5-5 and TRBJ2-1, with 7 bases that match TRBD2. This CDR3 region has 17 residues. J lost 10 bases, V lost 1 base, and 17 bases had no gene match. Germline-derived CDR1 and CDR2 are SGHKS and YYEKEE (reference sequence). This chain's CDR3 is CASSLRWEGDVGDEQFF. CDR3 bases: TGTGCCAGCAGCTTGCGGTGGGAGGGAGATGTTGGGGACGAGCAGTTCTTC.

The chain joins TRBV7-9 to TRBJ1-5, with 7 bases aligning to TRBD1. V lost 11 bases and J lost 3; bases outside the gene matches: 13. There are 15 residues in the CDR3. Germline V CDR1 and CDR2: SEHNR, FQNEAQ (reference sequence). The CDR3 region has the DNA TGTGCCGTAGGGGTGCTCGGGACAGTCAATCAGCCCCAGCATTTT. Encoded protein: CAVGVLGTVNQPQHF.

V gene TRBV20-1 combines with J gene TRBJ1-2; D perhaps matches TRBD1 (5 bases). V was trimmed by 0 bases and J by 4 bases, leaving 21 bases between them. Germline V gene lookup returns CDR1 DFQATT and CDR2 SNEGSKA (reference sequence). The CDR3 spans 17 residues. DNA for the CDR3: TGCAGTGCTAGAGATCACAACAAGGGGAAACTCACCTATGGCTACACCTTC. Protein: CSARDHNKGKLTYGYTF.

This clonotype turned up a few times. The chain couples TRBV4-1 to TRBJ1-3; D call uncertain. V lost 1 base and J 3 bases, leaving 1 base between the germline ends. Germline V gene data show CDR1 as MGHRA and CDR2 as YSYEKL. The CDR3 has 12 amino acids. CDR3 loop: CASSQGGNTIYF. The DNA of the CDR3 is TGCGCCAGCAGCCAAGGTGGAAACACCATATATTTT.